One TCR beta chain is described in this entry. Its antigen remains unidentified. Between the trimmed V and J ends, which lost 0 bases and 0 bases, there was a span of 10 bases. This CDR3 is built from 16 residues. Germline V gives CDR1 SGHDT, CDR2 YYEEEE. This sample was included in a study of cytotoxic CD8 clonotypes in ibrutinib-treated CLL. Generated by immunoSEQ multiplex PCR, the TCRdb table keeps only in-frame clones and is missing some. The data show about 140,000 clones, roughly 80% seen once. Cryopreserved PBMCs provided around 1.9 micrograms of genomic DNA for the TCR beta libraries. Study results and caveats: The clonality rise at ibrutinib response reflected private clonotype expansion.

This TCR derives from a human donor with chronic lymphocytic leukemia. The sample in question was PBMCs, obtained after 12 months of ibrutinib treatment. V usage is TRBV5-6 and J usage is TRBJ2-1; TRBD2 might be the D (5 bases). The CDR3 DNA reads TGTGCCAGCAGCTTGGGCACGGGAAGCTCCTACAATGAGCAGTTCTTC. Its translation: CASSLGTGSSYNEQFF.